This T cell receptor (beta chain) was found in a study of blood T cell repertoires in COVID-19. Study background: The study drew acute and convalescent COVID-19 samples from the United States, Italy and Spain.

This clone was seen a single time. The CDR3 contains 16 residues. With V trimmed by 3 bases and J by 0 bases, 10 bases remained unmatched. The germline V gene has CDR1 GTSNPN and CDR2 SVGIG (reference sequence). As originally analysed: By means of reference gene primer amplification, nucleated cell counts were estimated. Sequencing used immunoSEQ multiplex PCR; TCRdb keeps in-frame clones, though not all of them. V and J calls and clone size are copied from that table; D and trimming were computed from the DNA. The sample yields around 100,000 clones, roughly 80% seen once. This TCR derives from a man in his fifties or sixties with acute or convalescent COVID-19. Sample: peripheral blood. The chain is built from TRBV30 and TRBJ1-1; 7 bases are a match to TRBD1. CDR3 protein: CAWRGKGASMNTEAFF. The CDR3 DNA is TGTGCCTGGAGGGGAAAGGGGGCCTCAATGAACACTGAAGCTTTCTTT. Full variable domain (missing parts from reference TRBV30 and TRBJ1-1): SQTIHQWPATLVQPVGSPLSLECTVEGTSNPNLYWYRQAAGRGLQLLFYSVGIGQISSEVPQNLSASRPQDRQFILSSKKLLLSDSGFYLCAWRGKGASMNTEAFFGQGTRLTVV.